These 18 T cell receptor beta chains were sequenced from one sample in a study of OX40 agonist ivuxolimab in advanced cancers. Produced via immunoSEQ multiplex PCR; TCRdb's table is partial and in-frame only. This repertoire shows 78,000 or so clones, about 88% found once; its top ten account for over 0.75%. The sequences come from CD4+ or CD8+ T cells sorted from blood, collected in a trial of the OX40 agonist ivuxolimab. These receptors all stem from an adult with an advanced solid tumor such as melanoma, head and neck, liver or kidney cancer.

This rearrangement joins TRBV5-1 to TRBJ2-1; 10 nucleotides match TRBD2. Germline lookup yields CDR1 SGHRS and CDR2 YFSETQ. After removal of 1 base from V and 6 bases from J, the junction contained 4 bases not matched to a gene. The CDR3 contains 15 residues. The CDR3 DNA is TGCGCCAGCAGCTTGAGTCTAGCGGGAGCCAATGAGCAGTTCTTC. Its translation is CASSLSLAGANEQFF.

The rearrangement uses TRBV28 and TRBJ1-5; a weak D match, TRBD1 (6 bases). The CDR3 is 12 residues long. CDR1 is MDHEN and CDR2 is SYDVKM in the germline V gene. The germline V and J ends were trimmed by 6 bases and 12 bases, with 15 bases remaining between them. CDR3 residues: CASRTPLQGQHF. DNA for the CDR3: TGTGCCAGCAGGACACCGTTACAGGGCCAGCATTTT.

V is TRBV19 and J is TRBJ1-5; 11 bases are a match to TRBD1. Looked up from germline, CDR1 is LNHDA and CDR2 is SQIVND (reference sequence). Trimming removed 5 bases from V and 3 bases from J; junction bases left unmatched: 3. The CDR3 contains 15 residues. This chain's CDR3 is CASSGTGGLNQPQHF. The DNA for the CDR3 is TGTGCCAGTAGTGGGACAGGGGGACTCAATCAGCCCCAGCATTTT.

The rearrangement links TRBV7-3 to TRBJ2-3; TRBD2 aligns across 8 bases. Trimming cost V 5 bases and J 5 bases; bases outside gene matches: 6. Germline values: CDR1 SGHTA, CDR2 FQGTGA. This CDR3 is 14 amino acids long. Here the CDR3 DNA reads TGTGCCAGCAGCAACCGGGGGGGCGGAGATACGCAGTATTTT. Translating gives CASSNRGGGDTQYF.

The genes are TRBV2 and TRBJ2-7; no clear D gene. V was shortened by 4 bases and J by 3 bases, with 4 bases between the two germline ends. Per the germline V gene, CDR1 is SNHLY and CDR2 is FYNNEI. The CDR3 sequence is 11 residues long. CDR3 coding DNA: TGTGCCAGCAGTGCGGACTACGAGCAGTACTTC. It translates to CASSADYEQYF.

This sequence joins TRBV10-2 and TRBJ1-5; D gene ambiguous. The CDR3 covers 15 residues. CDR1 and CDR2 (germline): WSHSY, SAAADI. V was shortened by 0 bases and J by 6 bases, with 12 bases between the two germline ends. CDR3 amino acids: CASSESFLAGQPQHF. In DNA, the CDR3 is TGCGCCAGCAGTGAGTCGTTTCTAGCGGGTCAGCCCCAGCATTTT.

V gene TRBV5-1 combines with J gene TRBJ1-5, with D maybe TRBD1 (6 bases). The ends were cut back, 0 bases at V and 5 bases at J, with 9 bases in the middle. The germline gives CDR1 SGHRS, CDR2 YFSETQ. The length of the CDR3 is 14 residues. The CDR3 bases are TGCGCCAGCAGCTTGGAGCCAGGGGATCAGCCCCAGCATTTT. Translation: CASSLEPGDQPQHF.

This chain links TRBV7-2 with TRBJ2-1, with 13 bases aligning to TRBD2. The CDR3 runs 15 residues. Trimming at V came to 6 bases and at J to 8 bases, leaving 7 bases not matched to a gene. Germline CDR1 reads SGHTA; CDR2 reads FQGNSA. CDR3 sequence (DNA): TGTGCCAGCAGAAAACTAGCGGGGGGGCCTTATGAGCAGTTCTTC. Protein: CASRKLAGGPYEQFF.

V gene TRBV10-3 combines with J gene TRBJ1-2; D is unclear. The CDR3 spans 17 residues. Trimming shortened V by 0 bases and J by 5 bases, and 19 bases separated the two germline ends. Germline V gene lookup returns CDR1 ENHRY and CDR2 SYGVKD. CDR3 residues: CAISESSGRKGAYGYTF. CDR3 nucleotides: TGTGCCATCAGTGAGTCGAGCGGCAGGAAAGGAGCTTATGGCTACACCTTC.

This clone was observed a single time. The chain has TRBV28 and TRBJ2-2; D unresolved. Trimming pared 3 bases from V and 6 bases from J, leaving 5 bases between. The germline V gene has CDR1 MDHEN and CDR2 SYDVKM. There are 12 residues in the CDR3. In DNA form, the CDR3 reads TGTGCCAGCAGTTTGGCGGCCGGGGAGCTGTTTTTT. Translating gives CASSLAAGELFF. The variable domain in full, completed from reference TRBV28 and TRBJ2-2, reads DVKVTQSSRYLVKRTGEKVFLECVQDMDHENMFWYRQDPGLGLRLIYFSYDVKMKEKGDIPEGYSVSREKKERFSLILESASTNQTSMYLCASSLAAGELFFGEGSRLTVL.

The chain is built from TRBV4-2 and TRBJ1-1; TRBD1 matches 9 bases. This CDR3 is 15 amino acids long. V lost 4 bases, J lost 2 bases, and 5 bases stayed unmatched. Germline V CDR1 and CDR2: LGHNA, YNFKEQ. CDR3: CASSPTGGANTEAFF. The CDR3 region has the DNA TGTGCCAGCAGCCCAACAGGGGGCGCCAACACTGAAGCTTTCTTT.

This chain connects TRBV7-9 to TRBJ1-4; maybe TRBD1 (5 bases). Germline V CDR1 and CDR2: SEHNR, FQNEAQ (reference sequence). This CDR3 spans 13 amino acids. The V gene lost 8 bases and the J gene lost 7 bases, with 14 bases spanning the gap. The CDR3: CASLRGLGEKLFF. CDR3 bases: TGTGCCAGCCTCCGGGGGTTAGGTGAAAAACTGTTTTTT.

This chain uses TRBV5-1 with TRBJ2-7; no firm D call. The CDR3 runs to 14 residues. Germline assignment: CDR1 SGHRS and CDR2 YFSETQ. V was cut by 0 bases and J by 4 bases, with 11 bases left in between. CDR3 DNA: TGCGCCAGCAGCTTGGTTCGGTCTTCTTACGAGCAGTACTTC. It encodes CASSLVRSSYEQYF.

The V and J genes are TRBV29-1 and TRBJ2-1; D could derive from TRBD1 or TRBD2 (5 bases each). Germline assignment: CDR1 SQVTM and CDR2 ANQGSEA. The CDR3 runs to 14 residues. Trimming removed 4 bases at V and 2 bases at J, with 12 bases between. This CDR3 reads CSVVAGTPYNEQFF. DNA for the CDR3: TGCAGCGTTGTTGCAGGGACCCCCTACAATGAGCAGTTCTTC.

The chain is built from TRBV9 and TRBJ2-5, with 8 bases aligning to TRBD1. Germline loops: CDR1 SGDLS, CDR2 YYNGEE. CDR3 length: 17 amino acids. The V gene end was trimmed by 0 bases and the J gene end by 4 bases; junction bases not matched to a gene: 11. The CDR3 is CASSVGSRAGGGETQYF. For the CDR3, the DNA is TGTGCCAGCAGCGTAGGGTCAAGGGCAGGGGGCGGAGAGACCCAGTACTTC.

The CDR3 loop reads CASSLGRTGNTEAFF. The CDR3 coding sequence is TGTGCCAGCAGCTTGGGGAGGACGGGGAACACTGAAGCTTTCTTT. The chain recombines TRBV5-4 with TRBJ1-1, with no clear D. Germline assignment: CDR1 SGHNT and CDR2 YYREEE (reference sequence). CDR3 length equals 15 residues. Trimming removed 0 bases from V and 1 base from J, with 10 bases in between.

The V call is TRBV19, the J call TRBJ2-2; D gene ambiguous. The CDR3 runs to 19 residues. Germline V lookup: CDR1 LNHDA, CDR2 SQIVND (reference sequence). Deletions cut 4 bases from V and 3 bases from J, with 24 bases between. The CDR3 DNA is TGTGCCAGTAGTACCCGGGCCAGCATGGGTCGTCGAGACACCGGGGAGCTGTTTTTT. This codes for CASSTRASMGRRDTGELFF.

This chain joins TRBV28 and TRBJ2-2, with 7 bases aligning to TRBD2. From germline, CDR1 is MDHEN and CDR2 SYDVKM. The V segment lost 8 bases and the J segment 4 bases; nucleotides outside the gene matches: 10. The CDR3 consists of 15 residues. CDR3 nucleotide sequence: TGTGCCAGCCTCAACCAGGGACTAATCACCGGGGAGCTGTTTTTT. Its protein product is CASLNQGLITGELFF.